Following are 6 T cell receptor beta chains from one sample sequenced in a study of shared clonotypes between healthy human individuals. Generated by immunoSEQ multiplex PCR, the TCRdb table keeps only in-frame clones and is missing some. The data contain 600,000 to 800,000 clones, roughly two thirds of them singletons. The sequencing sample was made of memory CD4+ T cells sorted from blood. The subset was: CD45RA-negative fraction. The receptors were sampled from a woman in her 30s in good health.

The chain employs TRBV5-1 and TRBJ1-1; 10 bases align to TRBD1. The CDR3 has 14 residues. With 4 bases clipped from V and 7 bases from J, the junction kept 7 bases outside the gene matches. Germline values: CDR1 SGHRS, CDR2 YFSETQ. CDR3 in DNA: TGCGCCAGCAGCAGAGGGACAGGGGCGGTTGAAGCTTTCTTT. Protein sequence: CASSRGTGAVEAFF.

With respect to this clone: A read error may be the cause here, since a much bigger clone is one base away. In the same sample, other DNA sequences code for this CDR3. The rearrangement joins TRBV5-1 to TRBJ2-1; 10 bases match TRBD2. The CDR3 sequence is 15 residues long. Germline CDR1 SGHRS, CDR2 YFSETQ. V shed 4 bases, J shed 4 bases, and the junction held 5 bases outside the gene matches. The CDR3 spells CASSVSSGSYNEQFF. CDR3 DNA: TGCGCCAGCAGCGTTTCTAGCGGGAGTTACAATGAGCAGTTCTTC.

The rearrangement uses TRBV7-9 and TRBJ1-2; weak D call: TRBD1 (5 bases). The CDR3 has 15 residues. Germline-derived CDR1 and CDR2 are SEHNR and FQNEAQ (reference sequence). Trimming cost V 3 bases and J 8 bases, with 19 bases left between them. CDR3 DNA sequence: TGTGCCAGCAGCTTGACAACACAGGTGAATCACGGCTACACCTTC. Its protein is CASSLTTQVNHGYTF.

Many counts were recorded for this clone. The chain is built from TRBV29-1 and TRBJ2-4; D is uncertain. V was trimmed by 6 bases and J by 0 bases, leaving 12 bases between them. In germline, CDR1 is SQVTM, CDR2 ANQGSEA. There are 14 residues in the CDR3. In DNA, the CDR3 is TGCAGCGTAAAGTCGCCGATAGCCAAAAACATTCAGTACTTC. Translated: CSVKSPIAKNIQYF. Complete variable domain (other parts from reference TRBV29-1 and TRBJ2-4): SAVISQKPSRDICQRGTSLTIQCQVDSQVTMMFWYRQQPGQSLTLIATANQGSEATYESGFVIDKFPISRPNLTFSTLTVSNMSPEDSSIYLCSVKSPIAKNIQYFGAGTRLSVL.

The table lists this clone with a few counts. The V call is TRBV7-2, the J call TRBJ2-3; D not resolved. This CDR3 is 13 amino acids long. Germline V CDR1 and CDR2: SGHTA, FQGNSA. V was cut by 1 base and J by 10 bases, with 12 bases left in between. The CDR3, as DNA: TGTGCCAGCAGCTTAGGGAGCCCCTCGCCGCAGTATTTT. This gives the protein CASSLGSPSPQYF.

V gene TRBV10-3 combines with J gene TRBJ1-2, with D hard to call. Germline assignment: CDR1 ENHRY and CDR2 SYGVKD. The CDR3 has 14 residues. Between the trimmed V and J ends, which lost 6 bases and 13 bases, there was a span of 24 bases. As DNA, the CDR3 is TGTGCCATCAGCCTCCACTTTAACAGCGCTGAGGGCACCTTC. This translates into CAISLHFNSAEGTF.